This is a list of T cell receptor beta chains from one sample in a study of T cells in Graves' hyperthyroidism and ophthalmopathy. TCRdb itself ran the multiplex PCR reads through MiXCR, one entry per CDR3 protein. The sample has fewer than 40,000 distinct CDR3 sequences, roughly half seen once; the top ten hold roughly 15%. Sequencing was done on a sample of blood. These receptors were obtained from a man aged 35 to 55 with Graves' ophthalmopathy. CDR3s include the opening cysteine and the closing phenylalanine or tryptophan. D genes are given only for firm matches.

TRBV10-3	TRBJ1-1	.	CAIRRTSTGRPEAFF
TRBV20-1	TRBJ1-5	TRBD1	CSAVGGTESDQPQHF
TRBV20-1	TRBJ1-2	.	CSAPPWAGANYGYTF
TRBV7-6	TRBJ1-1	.	CASSYSGFTEAFF
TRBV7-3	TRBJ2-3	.	CASSSRRPGLREYF
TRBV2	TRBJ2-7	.	CASSDGRANYEQYF
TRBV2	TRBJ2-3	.	CASSEEGPISTDTQYF
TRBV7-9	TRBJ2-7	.	CASSLVNYEQYF
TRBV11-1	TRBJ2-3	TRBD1	CASSLALVGTGGTDTQYF
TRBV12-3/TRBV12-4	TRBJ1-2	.	CASTRGYGYTF
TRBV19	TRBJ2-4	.	CTNSIDPYDALAKNIQYF
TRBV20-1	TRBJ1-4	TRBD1	CSARGTGEVKKLFF
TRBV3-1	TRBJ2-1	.	CASSLSERVRYQFF
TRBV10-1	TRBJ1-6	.	CASSESGTGTSPLHF
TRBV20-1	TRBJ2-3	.	CSLRPPLEDTQYF